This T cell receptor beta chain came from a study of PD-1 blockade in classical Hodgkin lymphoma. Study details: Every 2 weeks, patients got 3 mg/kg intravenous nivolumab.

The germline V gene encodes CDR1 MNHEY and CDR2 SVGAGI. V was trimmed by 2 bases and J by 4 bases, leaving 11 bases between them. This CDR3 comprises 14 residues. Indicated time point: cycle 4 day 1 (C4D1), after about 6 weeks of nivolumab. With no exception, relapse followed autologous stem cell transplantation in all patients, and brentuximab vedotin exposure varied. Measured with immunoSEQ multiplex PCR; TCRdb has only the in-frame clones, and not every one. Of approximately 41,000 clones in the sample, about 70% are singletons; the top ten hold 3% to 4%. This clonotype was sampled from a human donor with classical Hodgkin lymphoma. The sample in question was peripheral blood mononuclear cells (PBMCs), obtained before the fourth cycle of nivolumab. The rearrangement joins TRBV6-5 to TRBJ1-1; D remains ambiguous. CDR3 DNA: TGTGCCAGCAGTTACACCCCGACGAGCACTGAAGCTTTCTTT. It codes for CASSYTPTSTEAFF.